This TCR beta chain was profiled in a study of blood T cell repertoires in COVID-19 (TCRdb year 2020). For the wider study: The collaborator samples originated in the United States, Italy and Spain and spanned the acute and convalescent phases of COVID-19. Subjects who had been exposed to COVID-19, were actively infected with it, or had recovered from it provided the deeply sampled blood TCRbeta repertoires that made up the dataset. Samples came from the ongoing ImmuneRACE study (first 160 participants) plus 1,254 subjects from 6 global collaborators. A de-identified subject ID, COVID-19 status, age in years and sex were almost always included in the sample metadata. Where HLA class I and class II types were available, the types were taken from metadata supplied by the sample provider, not from assay-based typing. The prospective study material was composed of cDNA or gDNA derived from T cells, B-cell-depleted T cells, or PBMCs. The repertoires were made available in a free public database intended to serve as a resource for research on the immune response to SARS-CoV-2.

General conclusions and limits of the study: The amount of clinical and demographic metadata varied by source and participant and was provided uncurated.

Relative to germline, V is 0 bases shorter and J is 2 bases shorter, with 8 bases between their ends. CDR1 and CDR2 were assigned from the germline V gene (reference sequence) as SGHKS and YYEKEE. The CDR3 contains 14 residues, cysteine and phenylalanine counted. Solely the CDR3 DNA is kept, with 42 bases framed from the first base. About this clone: Its antigen is not yet known. No per-base quality is available; no much larger clone lies one base away.

One collaborating source in Seattle enrolled patients while the patients were actively infected and followed the patients over time throughout the course of disease. Collaborating institutions collected whole blood in K2EDTA tubes following their own protocols. Collaborator samples were shipped for TCRbeta analysis as frozen whole blood, isolated PBMCs, or DNA extracted from either sample type. TCRbeta CDR3 regions were amplified from genomic DNA using the immunoSEQ Assay, a bias-controlled multiplex PCR. Processing in the source paper ran as follows. Within the assay, amplification of reference gene primers was used to estimate how many nucleated cells each sample contained. Sequence reads were collapsed and filtered to measure the absolute abundance of every unique TCRbeta CDR3 rearrangement. For each sample, productive Simpson clonality was calculated as the square root of Simpson's diversity index over productive rearrangements. The source is immuneACCESS, and TCRdb retained only in-frame sequences with V and J called. Part of the clones is not carried over; for the studies checked, unresolved V genes explain less than half of this, and the remainder is unexplained. V and J calls and clone size are as listed in that table; D and trimming were resolved from the DNA. The table for this sample lists around 300,000 clones; roughly 90% of them were counted only once. The ten most abundant clones make up around 0.93% of the sample.

Sequenced sample: peripheral blood. The V and J segments used are TRBV5-5 and TRBJ2-5, with the D gene not confidently named. The TCR comes from a woman aged 35 to 49 with COVID-19, enrolled during active disease. The CDR3 protein sequence reads: CASSLGVLQETQYF. Read as DNA, the sequence is TGTGCCAGCAGCTTGGGTGTCTTACAAGAGACCCAGTACTTC.